Listed here are 32 T cell receptor beta chains from one sample, sequenced in a study of T cell changes during pregnancy in multiple sclerosis. Generated by immunoSEQ multiplex PCR, the TCRdb table keeps only in-frame clones and is missing some. The data show approximately 65,000 clones, approximately 89% seen once. This specimen was peripheral blood, taken in the third trimester of pregnancy. All receptors derive from a female donor in good health, enrolled as a control in a pregnancy study.

This sequence joins TRBV10-3 and TRBJ2-5, with 8 positions matching TRBD2. The CDR3 has 13 residues. The J segment lost 4 bases and the V segment lost 3 bases, leaving 1 base of the junction unmatched. Germline CDR1 and CDR2: ENHRY and SYGVKD. CDR3 nucleotide sequence: TGTGCCATCAGTGACCGGGGGGGAGAGACCCAGTACTTC. Translation: CAISDRGGETQYF.

The V gene is TRBV4-3, the J gene TRBJ2-6, with unresolved D. V lost 0 bases to trimming and J lost 3 bases, with 9 bases between them. The CDR3 covers 16 residues. Germline V gene lookup returns CDR1 LGHNA and CDR2 YSLEER. DNA of the CDR3: TGCGCCAGCAGCCAAGAACCGAGAGGTGGGGCCAACGTCCTGACTTTC. It is translated as CASSQEPRGGANVLTF.

Only one count was recorded for this clone. The chain employs TRBV18 and TRBJ2-2; D may be TRBD2 (6 bases). This CDR3 has 17 amino acids. With 0 bases removed from V and 1 base from J, the gap between germline ends came to 12 bases. Germline assignment: CDR1 KGHSH and CDR2 LQKENI. The CDR3 region is CASSPPSGLWNTGELFF. Here the CDR3 DNA reads TGTGCCAGCTCACCACCGTCGGGACTCTGGAACACCGGGGAGCTGTTTTTT.

This chain uses TRBV5-1 with TRBJ1-2, with 7 nucleotides matching TRBD1. CDR1 and CDR2 from the germline V gene are SGHRS and YFSETQ. The CDR3 is 16 amino acids. V lost 4 bases and J lost 8; bases outside the gene matches: 17. The CDR3, as DNA: TGCGCCAGCAGCAGTAGGCCCGACTCGACAGGGAGGGGCTACACCTTC. Amino acids: CASSSRPDSTGRGYTF.

This clone came up once. The V and J genes are TRBV6-1 and TRBJ2-3, with a tentative D call TRBD1 (5 bases). The CDR3 has 17 amino acids. Germline CDR1 reads MNHNS; CDR2 reads SASEGT. Deletions cut 1 base from V and 2 bases from J, with 16 bases between. Here the CDR3 DNA reads TGTGCCAGCAGTGAAGGCTACCTTGGGGCCGACACAGATACGCAGTATTTT. The encoded protein is CASSEGYLGADTDTQYF.

This chain connects TRBV19 to TRBJ1-1; D possibly corresponds to TRBD1 (5 bases). Trimming left V 7 bases short and J 8 bases short, with 17 bases between. The CDR3 sequence is 13 residues long. Germline V lookup: CDR1 LNHDA, CDR2 SQIVND (reference sequence). The CDR3 DNA follows: TGTGCCAGTAACTCGATCCCGGGGGAGGAAGCTTTCTTT. Translated: CASNSIPGEEAFF.

The chain links TRBV4-3 to TRBJ1-1; weak D call: TRBD1 (5 bases). Germline loops: CDR1 LGHNA, CDR2 YSLEER. The CDR3 loop spans 15 amino acids. Trimming left V 4 bases short and J 5 bases short, with 17 bases between. DNA of the CDR3: TGCGCCAGCAGCCTCTCCGTAAGGGGCCGGACTGAAGCTTTCTTT. Translation gives CASSLSVRGRTEAFF.

The V gene is TRBV4-3, the J gene TRBJ2-7; 9 bases map to TRBD1. CDR1 is LGHNA and CDR2 is YSLEER in the germline V gene. The CDR3 has 15 residues. The trim removed 0 bases at V and 3 bases at J, leaving 3 bases unmatched. CDR3 in amino acids: CASSQERTGDYEQYF. The CDR3 bases are TGCGCCAGCAGCCAAGAGAGGACAGGGGACTACGAGCAGTACTTC.

This sequence joins TRBV15 and TRBJ2-5, with TRBD2 matching 10 bases. This CDR3 region has 17 residues. The J segment lost 5 bases and the V segment lost 0 bases, leaving 9 bases of the junction unmatched. Germline V gene lookup returns CDR1 LNHNV and CDR2 YYDKDF (reference sequence). In DNA, the CDR3 is TGTGCCACCAGCAGAGATCAGCGGCTAGCGGGGGAGGAGACCCAGTACTTC. It codes for CATSRDQRLAGEETQYF.

The chain has TRBV28 and TRBJ2-3; 9 nucleotides align to TRBD2. The V and J ends lost 3 bases and 3 bases, in that order; junction bases with no gene match: 7. This CDR3 region has 16 residues. The germline gives CDR1 MDHEN, CDR2 SYDVKM. The chain's CDR3 is CASSFQSGGFTDTQYF. Here the CDR3 DNA reads TGTGCCAGCAGTTTTCAAAGCGGGGGGTTTACAGATACGCAGTATTTT.

The chain recombines TRBV15 with TRBJ1-4; 8 nucleotides agree with TRBD1. Germline-derived CDR1 and CDR2 are LNHNV and YYDKDF (reference sequence). V lost 3 bases and J lost 8; bases outside the gene matches: 5. CDR3 length: 14 amino acids. DNA of the CDR3: TGTGCCACCAGCAGGACAGGGGCGGTGGAAAAACTGTTTTTT. Translation gives CATSRTGAVEKLFF.

The chain carries TRBV18 and TRBJ1-3, with D possibly being TRBD1 (6 bases). The CDR3 consists of 17 residues. Germline CDR1 and CDR2: KGHSH and LQKENI. The germline V and J ends were trimmed by 3 bases and 0 bases, with 15 bases remaining between them. DNA for the CDR3: TGTGCCAGCTCACCGACGACAGGCCTTTACTCTGGAAACACCATATATTTT. It specifies CASSPTTGLYSGNTIYF.

This clone was picked up a small number of times. V is TRBV4-1 and J is TRBJ1-5; TRBD1 is a possible D gene (6 bases). V lost 1 base, J lost 7 bases, and 14 bases lay in between. Germline loops: CDR1 MGHRA, CDR2 YSYEKL. This CDR3 is 15 amino acids long. For the CDR3, the DNA is TGCGCCAGCAGCCAAGTCCCAGGGGTTTTACAGCCCCAGCATTTT. Amino acids: CASSQVPGVLQPQHF.

In its sample, this clone was seen once. This chain links TRBV5-6 with TRBJ1-2; no definite D call. The CDR3 is 11 residues long. V was trimmed by 2 bases and J by 8 bases, leaving 7 bases between them. CDR1 SGHDT and CDR2 YYEEEE come from the germline V gene. CDR3 loop: CASSFRLGYTF. In nucleotides, the CDR3 is TGTGCCAGCAGCTTCCGACTAGGCTACACCTTC.

J is TRBJ2-3 and V is TRBV11-3, with unresolved D. Looked up from germline, CDR1 is SGHNT and CDR2 is YENEEA. Trimming took 3 bases from V and 4 from J, leaving 5 bases between them. The CDR3 is made up of 12 amino acids. The CDR3 is CASSLGADTQYF. The DNA for the CDR3 is TGTGCCAGCAGCTTGGGCGCAGATACGCAGTATTTT. Filled out from reference TRBV11-3 and TRBJ2-3, the complete variable domain reads EAGVVQSPRYKIIEKKQPVAFWCNPISGHNTLYWYLQNLGQGPELLIRYENEEAVDDSQLPKDRFSAERLKGVDSTLKIQPAELGDSAVYLCASSLGADTQYFGPGTRLTVL.

V and J are TRBV7-3 and TRBJ2-1, with D possibly matching TRBD2 (6 bases). CDR1 SGHTA and CDR2 FQGTGA come from the germline V gene. V was cut by 6 bases and J by 4 bases, with 16 bases left in between. The CDR3 runs to 15 residues. CDR3: CASSFSRGEYNEQFF. The CDR3 region has the DNA TGTGCCAGCAGTTTTAGTCGCGGGGAGTACAATGAGCAGTTCTTC.

The V and J genes are TRBV18 and TRBJ1-6, with 7 nucleotides matching TRBD1. The CDR3 spans 16 residues. The J segment lost 8 bases and the V segment lost 8 bases, leaving 15 bases of the junction unmatched. The germline V gene has CDR1 KGHSH and CDR2 LQKENI. In DNA, the CDR3 is TGTGCCAGCAGTACCACCGTTAGGGGGCCGGATTCACCCCTCCACTTT. Translated: CASSTTVRGPDSPLHF. The whole variable domain, filled in from reference TRBV18 and TRBJ1-6, reads NAGVMQNPRHLVRRRGQEARLRCSPMKGHSHVYWYRQLPEEGLKFMVYLQKENIIDESGMPKERFSAEFPKEGPSILRIQQVVRGDSAAYFCASSTTVRGPDSPLHFGNGTRLTVT.

The chain couples TRBV4-3 to TRBJ2-3, with 8 nucleotides matching TRBD2. The CDR3 is 14 amino acids. Germline V CDR1 and CDR2: LGHNA, YSLEER. The V segment lost 6 bases and the J segment 4 bases; nucleotides outside the gene matches: 6. The DNA of the CDR3 is TGCGCCAGCAGTCCTCGGGGGGGCGCAGATACGCAGTATTTT. Protein sequence: CASSPRGGADTQYF.

V usage is TRBV2 and J usage is TRBJ2-5; tentatively, D is TRBD2 (6 bases). Trimming removed 3 bases at V and 3 bases at J, with 14 bases between. Looked up from germline, CDR1 is SNHLY and CDR2 is FYNNEI. The CDR3 length is 15 residues. CDR3 in amino acids: CASSDLGGLEETQYF. The CDR3 bases are TGTGCCAGCAGTGATTTGGGAGGACTCGAAGAGACCCAGTACTTC.

The chain carries TRBV18 and TRBJ1-4, with 9 bases fitting TRBD1. The germline gives CDR1 KGHSH, CDR2 LQKENI. The junction had 6 bases not matched to a gene; V was cut back by 3 bases and J by 10 bases. The CDR3 runs to 14 residues. The CDR3 bases are TGTGCCAGCTCACCGGGACAGGGTACAGGAAAACTGTTTTTT. Amino acid sequence: CASSPGQGTGKLFF. Using reference TRBV18 and TRBJ1-4 for the parts outside the CDR3, the full variable domain is NAGVMQNPRHLVRRRGQEARLRCSPMKGHSHVYWYRQLPEEGLKFMVYLQKENIIDESGMPKERFSAEFPKEGPSILRIQQVVRGDSAAYFCASSPGQGTGKLFFGSGTQLSVL.

In its sample, this clone was seen once. The chain recombines TRBV28 with TRBJ1-2, with 9 bases lining up with TRBD1. CDR1 is MDHEN and CDR2 is SYDVKM in the germline V gene. CDR3 length equals 15 residues. V shed 4 bases, J shed 1 base, and the junction held 4 bases outside the gene matches. As DNA, the CDR3 is TGTGCCAGCAGTTCACAGGGGGCCGGTAACTATGGCTACACCTTC. This translates into CASSSQGAGNYGYTF.

This chain connects TRBV7-3 to TRBJ1-3; the D gene is possibly TRBD1 (5 bases). V lost 5 bases to trimming and J lost 0 bases, with 11 bases between them. Germline-derived CDR1 and CDR2 are SGHTA and FQGTGA. The CDR3 runs 15 residues. The CDR3 sequence: CASSLGGSSGNTIYF. CDR3 DNA: TGTGCCAGCAGCCTTGGGGGGAGCTCTGGAAACACCATATATTTT.

The chain has TRBV29-1 and TRBJ1-1; 10 bases agree with TRBD1. The CDR3 length is 12 residues. From germline, CDR1 is SQVTM and CDR2 ANQGSEA. V lost 7 bases to trimming and J lost 8 bases; unmatched junction nucleotides: 7. In nucleotides, the CDR3 is TGCAGCGCCCCGGGACAGGGGCCCGAAGCTTTCTTT. This encodes CSAPGQGPEAFF.

V usage is TRBV30 and J usage is TRBJ1-6; D is unclear. The CDR3 has 14 amino acids. CDR1 and CDR2 from the germline V gene are GTSNPN and SVGIG (reference sequence). V shed 3 bases and J shed 9 bases, with 15 bases lying between them. In DNA, the CDR3 is TGTGCCTGGAGGGAGGTATATGTAGGTTCACCCCTCCACTTT. The encoded protein is CAWREVYVGSPLHF.

V gene TRBV4-3 combines with J gene TRBJ2-3; tentative D call: TRBD2 (7 bases). Germline V CDR1 and CDR2: LGHNA, YSLEER. CDR3 length: 16 residues. V lost 1 base to trimming and J lost 5 bases, with 16 bases between them. CDR3 DNA: TGCGCCAGCAGCCAAGGGTACGGACAGCGGGAAGATACGCAGTATTTT. Residues: CASSQGYGQREDTQYF.

In this sample, this clone turned up once. The chain couples TRBV2 to TRBJ2-3; D uncertain. The CDR3 has 12 amino acids. Germline lookup yields CDR1 SNHLY and CDR2 FYNNEI. Trimming stripped 6 bases from V and 0 bases from J, with 4 bases between. The CDR3 nucleotides read TGTGCCAGCAGCGCGAGCACAGATACGCAGTATTTT. It yields the protein CASSASTDTQYF.

The rearrangement joins TRBV7-9 to TRBJ1-1, with 10 positions matching TRBD1. Germline loops: CDR1 SEHNR, CDR2 FQNEAQ (reference sequence). The J segment lost 3 bases and the V segment lost 1 base, leaving 8 bases of the junction unmatched. The CDR3 totals 17 residues. CDR3 sequence: CASSLGTGGALDTEAFF. As DNA, the CDR3 is TGTGCCAGCAGCTTAGGGACAGGGGGGGCATTGGACACTGAAGCTTTCTTT.

This clone was detected once. The chain has TRBV18 and TRBJ2-7; D possibly corresponds to TRBD2 (5 bases). Germline-derived CDR1 and CDR2 are KGHSH and LQKENI. The CDR3 length is 15 residues. V was pared by 0 bases and J by 2 bases, with 11 bases between. The CDR3 coding sequence is TGTGCCAGCTCACCACCCGGGGTTGGGGCCTACGAGCAGTACTTC. Its protein product is CASSPPGVGAYEQYF.

The chain links TRBV28 to TRBJ1-2; no clear D gene. The CDR3 extends over 11 amino acids. Germline V lookup: CDR1 MDHEN, CDR2 SYDVKM. Trimming pared 5 bases from V and 6 bases from J, leaving 7 bases between. The CDR3 DNA follows: TGTGCCAGCAGTAACTCTGATGGCTACACCTTC. Translating it yields CASSNSDGYTF.

The J gene is TRBJ1-1, the V gene TRBV19, with 7 positions matching TRBD1. The J segment lost 0 bases and the V segment lost 4 bases, leaving 8 bases of the junction unmatched. The CDR3 covers 16 residues. CDR1 and CDR2 (germline): LNHDA, SQIVND (reference sequence). The CDR3, as DNA: TGTGCCAGTAGTACTCGAAGGACAGGTGTGAACACTGAAGCTTTCTTT. Amino acids: CASSTRRTGVNTEAFF.

This chain connects TRBV18 to TRBJ2-7; maybe TRBD1 (6 bases). This CDR3 spans 13 amino acids. With 8 bases removed from V and 1 base from J, the gap between germline ends came to 12 bases. From germline, CDR1 is KGHSH and CDR2 LQKENI. CDR3 loop: CASHRQGSYEQYF. CDR3 DNA: TGTGCCAGCCACCGCCAGGGGTCCTACGAGCAGTACTTC.

Sample share makes this clone medium-sized (0.01 to 0.1%). J is TRBJ1-1 and V is TRBV4-2; D is ambiguous. CDR1 is LGHNA and CDR2 is YNFKEQ in the germline V gene. V was pared by 3 bases and J by 5 bases, with 16 bases between. This CDR3 contains 15 residues. CDR3 residues: CASSQVLRLATEAFF. The CDR3 bases are TGTGCCAGCAGCCAGGTGCTGCGGCTGGCGACTGAAGCTTTCTTT.